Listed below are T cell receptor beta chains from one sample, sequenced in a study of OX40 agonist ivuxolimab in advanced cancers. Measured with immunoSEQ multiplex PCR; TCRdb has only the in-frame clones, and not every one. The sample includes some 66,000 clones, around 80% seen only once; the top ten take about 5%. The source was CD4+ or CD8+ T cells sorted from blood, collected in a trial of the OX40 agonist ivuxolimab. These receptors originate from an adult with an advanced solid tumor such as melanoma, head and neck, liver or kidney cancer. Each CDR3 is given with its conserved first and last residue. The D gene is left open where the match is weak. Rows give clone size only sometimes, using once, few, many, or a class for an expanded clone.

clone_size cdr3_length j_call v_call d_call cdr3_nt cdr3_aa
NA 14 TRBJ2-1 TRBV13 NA TGTGCCAGCAGCTTAGTGACCCACTACAATGAGCAGTTCTTC CASSLVTHYNEQFF
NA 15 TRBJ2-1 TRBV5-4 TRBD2 TGTGCCAGCAGCTCCGGGACTAACGGGTTGTATGAGCAGTTCTTC CASSSGTNGLYEQFF
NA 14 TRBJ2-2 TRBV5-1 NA TGCGCCAGCAGATACGGGTCGGACACCGGGGAGCTGTTTTTT CASRYGSDTGELFF
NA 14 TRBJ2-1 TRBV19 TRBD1 TGTGCCAGTAGTCATACAGGGGGCTACAATGAGCAGTTCTTC CASSHTGGYNEQFF
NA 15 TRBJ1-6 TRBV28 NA TGTGCCAGTACAGGAGGTGGTCCGAATAATTCACCCCTCCACTTT CASTGGGPNNSPLHF
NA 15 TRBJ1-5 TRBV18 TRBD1 TGTGCCAGCTCACCAGACAGGGGGGCTTCTCAGCCCCAGCATTTT CASSPDRGASQPQHF
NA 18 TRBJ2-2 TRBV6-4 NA TGTGCCAGCAGTGACTCGAATAGTGGGGGATGGGTTGCCGGGGAGCTGTTTTTT CASSDSNSGGWVAGELFF
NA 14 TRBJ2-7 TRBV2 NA TGTGCCAGCAGTGAGGGGGCAGGCCCCTACGAGCAGTACTTC CASSEGAGPYEQYF
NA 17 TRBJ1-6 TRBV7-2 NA TGTGCCAGCAGCTTAGATGCAGGGGACTCCTATAATTCACCCCTCCACTTT CASSLDAGDSYNSPLHF
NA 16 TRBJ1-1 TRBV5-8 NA TGTGCCAGCAGCTTGAGATCGGGCCGAAAACGCACTGAAGCTTTCTTT CASSLRSGRKRTEAFF
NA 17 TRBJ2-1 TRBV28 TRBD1 TGTGCCAGCGCAGGGGGCTGGCGGGAAGACTCCTACAATGAGCAGTTCTTC CASAGGWREDSYNEQFF
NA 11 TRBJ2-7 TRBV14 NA TGTGCCAGCAGCCAATTCTACGAGCAGTACTTC CASSQFYEQYF
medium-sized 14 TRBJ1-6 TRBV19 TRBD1 TGTGCCAGTAAAACCGGGACAGAAAATTCACCCCTCCACTTT CASKTGTENSPLHF
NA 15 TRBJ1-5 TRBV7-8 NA TGTGCCAGCAGCTTAAGCGGGCCTAGCAATCAGCCCCAGCATTTT CASSLSGPSNQPQHF
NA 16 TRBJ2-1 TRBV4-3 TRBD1 TGCGCCAGCAGCCAAGATTGGAGACAGGGGGGTAATGAGCAGTTCTTC CASSQDWRQGGNEQFF
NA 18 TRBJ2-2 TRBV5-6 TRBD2 TGTGCCAGCAGCCGTGGACTAGCGGGGGGCCGGGTCACCGGGGAGCTGTTTTTT CASSRGLAGGRVTGELFF
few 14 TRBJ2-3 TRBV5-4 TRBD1 TGTGCCAGCAGCTTAGGACAGGCTACAGATACGCAGTATTTT CASSLGQATDTQYF
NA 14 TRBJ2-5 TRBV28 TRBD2 TGTGCCAGCAGTCCGGGGGGGAGTGGGGAGACCCAGTACTTC CASSPGGSGETQYF
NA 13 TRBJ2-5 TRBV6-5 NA TGTGCCAGCAGTTACGGGGGGGCGGAGACCCAGTACTTC CASSYGGAETQYF
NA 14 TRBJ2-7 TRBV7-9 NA TGTGCCAGCAGCTTAGGGCCTGGACCTTACGAGCAGTACTTC CASSLGPGPYEQYF
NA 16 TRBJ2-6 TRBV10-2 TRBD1 TGCGCCAGCAGGCAATCAGGGGGCTCTGGGGCCAACGTCCTGACTTTC CASRQSGGSGANVLTF
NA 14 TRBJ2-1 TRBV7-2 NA TGTGCCAGCAGCTTAGCTAGCCGGCACAATGAGCAGTTCTTC CASSLASRHNEQFF
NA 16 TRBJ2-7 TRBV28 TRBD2 TGTGCCAGCAGTTTCGGGACTAGCGGGAGTAACTACGAGCAGTACTTC CASSFGTSGSNYEQYF
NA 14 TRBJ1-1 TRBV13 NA TGTGCCAGCAGGGCGGTAGGAGACCAAAGTGAAGCTTTCTTT CASRAVGDQSEAFF
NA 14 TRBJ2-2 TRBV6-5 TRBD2 TGTGCCAGCAGCGTGACTAGCGGGAAAGGGGAGCTGTTTTTT CASSVTSGKGELFF
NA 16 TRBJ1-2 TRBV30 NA TGTGCCTGGAGTGTACTCTGGGTGGAAGCTAACTATGGCTACACCTTC CAWSVLWVEANYGYTF